Each of the 26 T cell receptor beta chains below was sequenced from the same sample in a study of glioma-infiltrating T cells. Using RNA template, CDR3s of TCR alpha and beta were amplified with iRepertoire arm-PCR. Each CDR3 protein gets one entry after TCRdb re-called the multiplex PCR reads with MiXCR. The sample yields over 130,000 distinct CDR3 sequences, roughly 43% seen once. The specimen was glioma tissue, nonneoplastic brain tissue, or PBMCs (not recorded which). These receptors were taken from a human donor with low-grade glioma or glioblastoma, undergoing nonglioma brain surgery, or in good health (not recorded which).

This clonotype was seen a handful of times. The chain uses TRBV6-1 and TRBJ2-7, with TRBD2 matching over 12 bases. The CDR3 has 15 residues. The J segment lost 7 bases and the V segment lost 5 bases, leaving 9 bases of the junction unmatched. The germline CDR1 and CDR2 sequences are MNHNS and SASEGT. CDR3 in DNA: TGTGCCAGCAGTTCTAGCGGGAGGGCCCTGGGAGAGCAGTACTTC. It translates to CASSSSGRALGEQYF.

This clonotype showed up just a few times. The chain employs TRBV7-9 and TRBJ2-5; D remains unclear. Between the trimmed V and J ends, which lost 5 bases and 5 bases, there was a span of 15 bases. Germline V gene data show CDR1 as SEHNR and CDR2 as FQNEAQ (reference sequence). CDR3 length: 14 amino acids. In nucleotides, the CDR3 is TGTGCCAGCAGCCATGCGCGCGACCGGGAGACCCAGTACTTC. This encodes CASSHARDRETQYF.

The chain joins TRBV12-3 or TRBV12-4 to TRBJ2-5; D remains ambiguous. V gave up 8 bases and J gave up 3 bases, with 13 bases separating them. CDR3 size: 13 residues. CDR3 loop: CASSRRPKETQYF. The CDR3 bases are TGTGCCAGCTCCCGCCGGCCCAAAGAGACCCAGTACTTC.

Turning to this clonotype: Sequence at one end of the junction differs from germline and may be a read error. The chain uses TRBV7-2 and TRBJ1-5; D gene ambiguous. The CDR3 extends over 12 amino acids. Germline assignment: CDR1 SGHTA and CDR2 FQGNSA. The CDR3 protein is CAGSLPTQPQHF. The CDR3 nucleotides are TGTGCCGGCAGCCTGCCGACTCAGCCCCAGCATTTT.

The chain uses TRBV20-1 and TRBJ1-5; tentative D call: TRBD1 (5 bases). V shed 4 bases and J shed 0 bases, with 16 bases lying between them. Germline V gives CDR1 DFQATT, CDR2 SNEGSKA (reference sequence). The CDR3 is 16 residues long. The CDR3 sequence is CSAIPGRTYSNQPQHF. CDR3 in DNA: TGCAGTGCTATTCCGGGACGGACATATAGCAATCAGCCCCAGCATTTT.

This clonotype appeared once. Because it lacks the conserved phenylalanine or tryptophan at the end, this CDR3 is likely a read error. The chain has TRBV6-1 and TRBJ1-2; D is ambiguous. Germline V gives CDR1 MNHNS, CDR2 SASEGT. This CDR3 has 16 residues. Trimming took 7 bases from V and 0 from J, leaving 18 bases between them. This CDR3 reads CASTSFSRASNYGYTL. The CDR3 DNA follows: TGTGCCAGCACGTCGTTTTCACGTGCGTCTAACTATGGCTACACCCTC.

The J gene is TRBJ2-4, the V gene TRBV4-2, with D tentatively TRBD1 (6 bases). CDR1 and CDR2 (germline): LGHNA, YNFKEQ. Trimming shortened V by 1 base and J by 2 bases, and 12 bases separated the two germline ends. The CDR3 is made up of 16 amino acids. Written as DNA, the CDR3 is TGTGCCAGCAGCCAAGTACAGGGCGGGTCCAAAAACATTCAGTACTTC. This codes for CASSQVQGGSKNIQYF.

This clonotype was seen more than once but under ten times. This rearrangement joins TRBV15 to TRBJ2-6, with no clear D. CDR1 is LNHNV and CDR2 is YYDKDF in the germline V gene (reference sequence). With 5 bases removed from V and 1 base from J, the gap between germline ends came to 6 bases. This CDR3 has 14 residues. Written as DNA, the CDR3 is TGTGCCACCAGCCCTCATTCTGGGGCCAACGTCCTGACTTTC. Its protein is CATSPHSGANVLTF.

V usage is TRBV6-1 and J usage is TRBJ2-5, with D unclear. Trimming left V 6 bases short and J 2 bases short, with 16 bases between. CDR1 is MNHNS and CDR2 is SASEGT in the germline V gene. The length of the CDR3 is 15 residues. CDR3 loop: CASRPPVGKQETQYF. The CDR3 nucleotides read TGTGCCAGCAGACCCCCCGTGGGTAAACAAGAGACCCAGTACTTC.

This clonotype was detected ten times or more. This chain links TRBV6-1 with TRBJ1-1; D is perhaps TRBD1 (6 bases). The V gene's germline CDR1 is MNHNS and CDR2 SASEGT. With 5 bases removed from V and 6 bases from J, the gap between germline ends came to 16 bases. CDR3 size: 14 residues. The CDR3, as DNA: TGTGCCAGCAGTCAGACCACCAGGGGTCCTGAAGCTTTCTTT. Amino acid sequence: CASSQTTRGPEAFF.

V gene TRBV6-2 or TRBV6-3 combines with J gene TRBJ2-6; no clear D. The germline V gene has CDR1 MNHEY and CDR2 SVGEGT. Trimming left V 0 bases short and J 0 bases short, with 9 bases between. This CDR3 contains 17 residues. The CDR3 DNA follows: TGTGCCAGCAGTTACTCCGTCCCGAGCTCTGGGGCCAACGTCCTGACTTTC. Translation: CASSYSVPSSGANVLTF.

This clonotype was recorded a few times. This sequence joins TRBV7-9 and TRBJ1-6; tentative D call: TRBD1 (6 bases). V shed 3 bases and J shed 6 bases, with 9 bases lying between them. This CDR3 has 14 amino acids. Germline CDR1 reads SEHNR; CDR2 reads FQNEAQ (reference sequence). The CDR3 spells CASSFRGPNSPLHF. CDR3 in DNA: TGTGCCAGCAGCTTCAGGGGACCTAATTCACCCCTCCACTTT.

The chain uses TRBV6-6 and TRBJ1-5; D not resolved. Germline-derived CDR1 and CDR2 are MNHNY and SVGAGI (reference sequence). The CDR3 extends over 14 amino acids. Trimming pared 0 bases from V and 3 bases from J, leaving 6 bases between. Here the CDR3 reads CASSYSPDNQPQHF. The DNA for the CDR3 is TGTGCCAGCAGTTACTCTCCAGACAATCAGCCCCAGCATTTT.

The rearrangement links TRBV4-1 to TRBJ2-3; 8 bases fit TRBD1. After removal of 3 bases from V and 1 base from J, the junction contained 6 bases not matched to a gene. CDR1 is MGHRA, CDR2 YSYEKL, per germline. The CDR3 runs 16 residues. The CDR3 bases are TGCGCCAGCAGCCAGCACAGGGGGGAAGGCACAGATACGCAGTATTTT. It codes for CASSQHRGEGTDTQYF.

The chain uses TRBV29-1 and TRBJ2-1; D not resolved. The length of the CDR3 is 12 residues. The ends were cut back, 7 bases at V and 2 bases at J, with 9 bases in the middle. Germline CDR1 and CDR2: SQVTM and ANQGSEA. The CDR3 nucleotides read TGCAGCGGGGGTAGTGCCTACAATGAGCAGTTCTTC. This translates into CSGGSAYNEQFF.

The chain is built from TRBV20-1 and TRBJ2-3, with 9 bases matching TRBD2. The junction had 8 bases not matched to a gene; V was cut back by 1 base and J by 0 bases. The CDR3 totals 17 residues. CDR1 is DFQATT and CDR2 is SNEGSKA in the germline V gene (reference sequence). This CDR3 reads CSARASQRGVSTDTQYF. The CDR3 bases are TGCAGTGCTAGAGCGAGCCAGCGGGGGGTTAGCACAGATACGCAGTATTTT.

The gene calls are TRBV2 and TRBJ1-2; 8 positions match TRBD1. The CDR3 length is 13 residues. CDR1 SNHLY and CDR2 FYNNEI come from the germline V gene. V gave up 5 bases and J gave up 7 bases; unmatched junction bases: 6. The CDR3 coding sequence is TGTGCCAGCAGTTACGGACAGGGAGGTGGCTACACCTTC. Protein sequence: CASSYGQGGGYTF.

The V and J genes are TRBV2 and TRBJ2-7, with D possibly matching TRBD2 (5 bases). The CDR3 length is 13 residues. Germline V lookup: CDR1 SNHLY, CDR2 FYNNEI. V shed 7 bases and J shed 7 bases, with 17 bases lying between them. CDR3 protein: CASTPFDPGEQYF. CDR3 DNA: TGTGCCAGCACCCCGTTTGACCCGGGGGAGCAGTACTTC. The full variable domain, in which reference TRBV2 and TRBJ2-7 provide the parts outside the CDR3, is EPEVTQTPSHQVTQMGQEVILRCVPISNHLYFYWYRQILGQKVEFLVSFYNNEISEKSEIFDDQFSVERPDGSNFTLKIRSTKLEDSAMYFCASTPFDPGEQYFGPGTRLTVT.

Worth noting for this clonotype: At one end the junction does not follow the germline gene, possibly because of a read error. V and J are TRBV4-1 and TRBJ1-3; D uncertain. CDR1 and CDR2 from the germline V gene are MGHRA and YSYEKL. The length of the CDR3 is 14 residues. The CDR3 nucleotides are TGCGCCAGCATCCAAGATAGTAGGGGAAACACCATATATTTT. This codes for CASIQDSRGNTIYF.

Only a few counts were recorded for this clonotype. The rearrangement uses TRBV6-6 and TRBJ2-1; maybe TRBD1 (5 bases). V was clipped by 0 bases and J by 9 bases, with 12 bases between them. This CDR3 has 14 amino acids. Germline V gives CDR1 MNHNY, CDR2 SVGAGI (reference sequence). The CDR3 DNA follows: TGTGCCAGCAGTTACTCGAACCAGGGTGGTGAGCAGTTCTTC. Its translation is CASSYSNQGGEQFF.

This clonotype was seen only a few times. The V gene is TRBV6-1, the J gene TRBJ2-7; 11 bases are shared with TRBD2. Germline values: CDR1 MNHNS, CDR2 SASEGT. The CDR3 length is 16 residues. The V and J ends lost 6 bases and 2 bases, in that order; junction bases with no gene match: 9. The CDR3: CASRPRLAGITYEQYF. CDR3 bases: TGTGCCAGCAGGCCGAGACTAGCGGGGATAACCTACGAGCAGTACTTC.

J is TRBJ2-5 and V is TRBV2, with D unclear. Trimming cost V 2 bases and J 2 bases, with 15 bases left between them. The CDR3 is 16 residues long. Germline lookup yields CDR1 SNHLY and CDR2 FYNNEI. Here the CDR3 reads CASSESRQIGQETQYF. The CDR3 DNA reads TGTGCCAGCAGTGAATCTCGGCAAATCGGGCAAGAGACCCAGTACTTC.

This sequence joins TRBV2 and TRBJ1-1; TRBD1 is a possible D gene (5 bases). Trimming stripped 7 bases from V and 0 bases from J, with 12 bases between. The CDR3 has 14 residues. CDR1 is SNHLY, CDR2 FYNNEI, per germline. CDR3 sequence reads: CASNPDSMNTEAFF. The CDR3 DNA sequence: TGTGCCAGCAACCCTGACAGCATGAACACTGAAGCTTTCTTT.

Only a few counts were recorded for this clonotype. V usage is TRBV7-9 and J usage is TRBJ2-5; unclear D gene. CDR1 and CDR2 from the germline V gene are SEHNR and FQNEAQ (reference sequence). V was clipped by 7 bases and J by 3 bases, with 12 bases between them. The CDR3 has 13 amino acids. This chain's CDR3 is CASTGRGKETQYF. Written as DNA, the CDR3 is TGTGCCAGCACGGGCCGCGGTAAAGAGACCCAGTACTTC.

The genes are TRBV6-1 and TRBJ2-5; 13 nucleotides align to TRBD2. Germline V gene sequence: CDR1 MNHNS, CDR2 SASEGT. The CDR3 extends over 14 amino acids. Germline trimming cut 5 bases from V and 6 bases from J; bases unmatched to any gene: 3. The CDR3 DNA is TGTGCCAGCAGTCCGACTAGCGGGAGGAAGACCCAGTACTTC. Its translation: CASSPTSGRKTQYF.

The chain recombines TRBV20-1 with TRBJ1-1; 8 bases are shared with TRBD1. Germline lookup yields CDR1 DFQATT and CDR2 SNEGSKA (reference sequence). The CDR3 spans 13 residues. Trimming at V came to 3 bases and at J to 5 bases, leaving 5 bases not matched to a gene. The DNA for the CDR3 is TGCAGTGCTAGTGCACAGGGGGGTACTGAAGCTTTCTTT. Translated, it gives CSASAQGGTEAFF.